The 5 T cell receptor beta chains listed next were all sequenced from one sample in a study of CD8 T cells in acute hepatitis C reinfection. Libraries were prepared by immunoSEQ multiplex PCR; TCRdb keeps only in-frame clonotypes and omits some of them. The data contain 30,000 to 45,000 clones, over 75% of them singletons. The time point was: naive CD8 control sorted from an acute-time-point sample. Sequencing used naive CD8+ T cells from PBMCs. The source of these receptors is a woman aged 18-30 years who spontaneously cleared hepatitis C infection.

This sequence joins TRBV7-6 and TRBJ1-4; D unclear. Germline loops: CDR1 SGHVS, CDR2 FNYEAQ. V was cut by 5 bases and J by 0 bases, with 13 bases left in between. CDR3 length: 16 residues. In nucleotides, the CDR3 is TGTGCCAGCAGCGTTGCCCCGGGGACAACTAATGAAAAACTGTTTTTT. It specifies CASSVAPGTTNEKLFF.

V usage is TRBV6-6 and J usage is TRBJ1-5; D not resolved. V lost 6 bases to trimming and J lost 9 bases, with 12 bases between them. Germline-derived CDR1 and CDR2 are MNHNY and SVGAGI (reference sequence). This CDR3 region has 12 residues. The CDR3: CASSSGSRPQHF. In DNA form, the CDR3 reads TGTGCCAGCAGCAGCGGGAGCCGGCCCCAGCATTTT.

The V gene is TRBV11-2, the J gene TRBJ2-1; 12 bases match TRBD2. With V trimmed by 5 bases and J by 12 bases, 11 bases remained unmatched. Germline values: CDR1 SGHAT, CDR2 FQNNGV. This CDR3 is 15 amino acids long. The CDR3 protein is CASSKLAGGPVGQFF. The CDR3 nucleotides are TGTGCCAGCAGCAAACTAGCGGGAGGTCCCGTGGGGCAGTTCTTC. Based on the CDR3 plus reference TRBV11-2 and TRBJ2-1, the full variable domain is EAGVAQSPRYKIIEKRQSVAFWCNPISGHATLYWYQQILGQGPKLLIQFQNNGVVDDSQLPKDRFSAERLKGVDSTLKIQPAKLEDSAVYLCASSKLAGGPVGQFFGPGTRLTVL.

The chain recombines TRBV14 with TRBJ2-7; D ambiguous. V lost 5 bases to trimming and J lost 2 bases, with 7 bases between them. The CDR3 extends over 12 amino acids. Germline V CDR1 and CDR2: SGHDN, FVKESK. The CDR3 here is CASSFWAYEQYF. The CDR3 region has the DNA TGTGCCAGCAGCTTCTGGGCCTACGAGCAGTACTTC.

The CDR3 loop is CASRSGLLETQYF. The CDR3 DNA sequence: TGTGCCAGCAGGTCGGGACTTCTGGAGACCCAGTACTTC. The V and J genes are TRBV7-9 and TRBJ2-5; TRBD2 is a possible D gene (6 bases). CDR1 and CDR2 (germline): SEHNR, FQNEAQ (reference sequence). The CDR3 runs 13 residues. Trimming removed 6 bases from V and 5 bases from J, with 13 bases in between.